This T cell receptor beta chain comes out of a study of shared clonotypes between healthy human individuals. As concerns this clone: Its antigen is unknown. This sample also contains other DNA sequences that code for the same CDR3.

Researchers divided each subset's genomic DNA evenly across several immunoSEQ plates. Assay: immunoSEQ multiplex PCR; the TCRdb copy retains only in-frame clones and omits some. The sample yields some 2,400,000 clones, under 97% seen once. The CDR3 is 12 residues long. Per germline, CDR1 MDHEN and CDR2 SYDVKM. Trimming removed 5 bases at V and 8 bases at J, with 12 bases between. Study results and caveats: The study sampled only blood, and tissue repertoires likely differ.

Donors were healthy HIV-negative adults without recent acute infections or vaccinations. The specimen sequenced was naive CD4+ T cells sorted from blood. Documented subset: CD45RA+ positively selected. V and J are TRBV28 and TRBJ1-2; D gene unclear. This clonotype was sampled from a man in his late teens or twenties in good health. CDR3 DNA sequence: TGTGCCAGCAGTCCCACGGGAGGGGGCTACACCTTC. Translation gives CASSPTGGGYTF.